This TCR beta chain was obtained from a study of early T cells in non-severe SARS-CoV-2 infection. The CDR3 length is 15 residues. Germline V CDR1 and CDR2: LGHDT, YNNKEL (reference sequence). With 4 bases clipped from V and 5 bases from J, the junction kept 9 bases outside the gene matches. One entry per CDR3 protein, called by TCRdb with MiXCR from the 5' RACE reads. The repertoire holds around 81,000 distinct CDR3 sequences, more than 13% seen once, with approximately 9.9% in the top ten. Sequencing was carried out using whole blood. V and J are TRBV3-1 and TRBJ2-5; 8 bases fit TRBD1. The TCR comes from an adult who was a healthcare worker with PCR-confirmed SARS-CoV-2 infection or an uninfected control (not recorded which). CDR3 sequence reads: CASSPRAGGFETQYF. As DNA, the CDR3 is TGTGCCAGCAGCCCGCGGGCAGGGGGCTTTGAGACCCAGTACTTC.